This T cell receptor beta chain was captured in a study of identical twins. Every sampled donor was Caucasian and healthy. TCRdb reprocessed the 5' RACE reads via MiXCR and lists one record per CDR3 protein. Among some 790,000 distinct CDR3 sequences, 18% were seen once, and the ten largest hold around 14%. Trimming removed 2 bases from V and 10 bases from J, with 14 bases in between. This CDR3 contains 13 residues. These data were also filed under a second study, of T cells expressing NK-cell markers. Per that paper: The study found these clonotypes also leading the CD3+CD56-NKG2C+ fraction in four donors.

V gene TRBV12-3 or TRBV12-4 combines with J gene TRBJ1-2; D possibly corresponds to TRBD1 (5 bases). The receptor's source is a woman under 30 in good health. Source material: PBMCs. CDR3 sequence: CASSLLTVRDYTF. As DNA, the CDR3 is TGTGCCAGCAGTTTATTGACAGTACGGGACTACACCTTC.